This TCR beta chain is from a study of blood T cell repertoires in COVID-19. Overall study: Some COVID-19 samples were acute and others convalescent; all came from the United States, Italy and Spain. The analysed material was cDNA or gDNA that came from T cells, B-cell-depleted T cells, or PBMCs.

The germline V gene has CDR1 LGHDT and CDR2 YNNKEL (reference sequence). V lost 1 base, J lost 7 bases, and 7 bases lay in between. This CDR3 is 13 amino acids long. Original methodology: For nucleated cells, counts were estimated from reference gene primer amplification. Libraries were prepared by immunoSEQ multiplex PCR; TCRdb keeps only in-frame clonotypes and omits some of them. V and J calls and clone size are given by that table; D and trimming were obtained from the DNA. Counted here are tens of thousands of clones, about 90% occurring once; the ten biggest clones make up about 3.9%. This receptor was obtained from a human donor in a cohort sampled during active COVID-19. The gene calls are TRBV3-1 (or the pseudogene TRBV3-2) and TRBJ2-2; D ambiguous. Sample: peripheral blood. The CDR3 reads CASSQGTGGELFF. The CDR3 coding sequence is TGTGCCAGCAGCCAAGGAACTGGCGGGGAGCTGTTTTTT.